This T cell receptor (beta chain) was retrieved from a study of blood T cell repertoires in COVID-19. Overall study context: Spain, Italy and the United States supplied samples that represented acute and convalescent COVID-19.

J lost 1 base, V lost 4 bases, and 7 bases had no gene match. Germline V gene sequence: CDR1 SGHRS, CDR2 YFSETQ. This CDR3 spans 15 amino acids. Assay: immunoSEQ multiplex PCR; the TCRdb copy retains only in-frame clones and omits some. The data show over 250,000 clones, approximately 85% seen once. Sequenced sample: peripheral blood. The chain is built from TRBV5-1 and TRBJ1-1, with TRBD1 matching 7 bases. This TCR came from a human donor in a cohort sampled during active COVID-19. DNA for the CDR3: TGCGCCAGCAGCCGCCGGACAGGACCGAACACTGAAGCTTTCTTT. This translates into CASSRRTGPNTEAFF.